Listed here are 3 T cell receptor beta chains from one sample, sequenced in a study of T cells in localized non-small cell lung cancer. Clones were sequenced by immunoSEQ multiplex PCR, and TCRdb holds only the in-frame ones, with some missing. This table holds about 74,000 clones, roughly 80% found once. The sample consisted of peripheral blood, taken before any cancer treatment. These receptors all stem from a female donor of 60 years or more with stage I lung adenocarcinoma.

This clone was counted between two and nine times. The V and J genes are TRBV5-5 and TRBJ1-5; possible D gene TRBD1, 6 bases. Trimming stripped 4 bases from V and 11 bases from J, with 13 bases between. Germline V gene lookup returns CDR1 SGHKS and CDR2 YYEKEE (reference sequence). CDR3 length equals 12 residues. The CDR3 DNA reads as TGTGCCAGCAGCCCCCGGGGGGACACCCAGCATTTT. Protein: CASSPRGDTQHF.

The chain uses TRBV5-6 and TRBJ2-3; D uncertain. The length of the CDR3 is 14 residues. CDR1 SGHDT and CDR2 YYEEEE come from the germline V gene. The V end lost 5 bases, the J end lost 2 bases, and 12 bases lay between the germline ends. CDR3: CASRPGPNTDTQYF. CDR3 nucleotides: TGTGCCAGCAGACCCGGACCGAACACAGATACGCAGTATTTT.

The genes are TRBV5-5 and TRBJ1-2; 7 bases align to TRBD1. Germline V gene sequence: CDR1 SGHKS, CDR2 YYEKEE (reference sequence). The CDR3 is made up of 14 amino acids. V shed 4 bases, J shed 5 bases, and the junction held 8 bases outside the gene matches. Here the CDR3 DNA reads TGTGCCAGCAGCAAGGGACAGAAAATTTATGGCTACACCTTC. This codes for CASSKGQKIYGYTF.